Here is one T cell receptor (beta chain) with its context. Its antigen is not known. This CDR3 comprises 13 residues. Trimming took off 4 bases at V and 5 bases at J, with 11 bases between the two ends. Germline CDR1 is SGHDN and CDR2 is FVKESK. This entry is derived from a study of cytomegalovirus exposure and HLA in healthy donors. Points from the study as a whole: Investigators reported some 150 TCR beta chains as tied to cytomegalovirus.

The PCR made use of 60 Vbeta and 13 Jbeta primers. Only in-frame clones appear in the TCRdb table, and some are missing; sequencing was by immunoSEQ multiplex PCR. This sample has over 150,000 clones, with approximately 80% found just once. This receptor was obtained from a woman aged 40 to 50 in good health and CMV-seropositive. The chain links TRBV14 to TRBJ1-1; no firm D call. The sample comprised PBMCs. CDR3 sequence (DNA): TGTGCCAGCAGCCTATATGAGTCGACTGAAGCTTTCTTT. Its protein is CASSLYESTEAFF. Drawing the rest from reference TRBV14 and TRBJ1-1, the complete variable domain is EAGVTQFPSHSVIEKGQTVTLRCDPISGHDNLYWYRRVMGKEIKFLLHFVKESKQDESGMPNNRFLAERTGGTYSTLKVQPAELEDSGVYFCASSLYESTEAFFGQGTRLTVV.